This T cell receptor beta chain is from a study of shared clonotypes between healthy human individuals. Points from the study as a whole: Clonotype sharing among donors likely depends on sequencing depth. Sampling was confined to blood; repertoires within tissues likely differ. Enrolling few donors narrowed the genetic and exposure-history diversity that was represented.

Of note for this clone: Its specificity is not known.

J gave up 2 bases and V 3 bases, and 7 bases lay outside the gene matches. CDR1 and CDR2 (germline): SGHTA, FQGNSA. This CDR3 is 15 amino acids long. TCRdb's copy holds only in-frame clones and misses some; the assay was immunoSEQ multiplex PCR. The table shows 400,000 to 550,000 clones, with about 80% occurring only once. The V call is TRBV7-2, the J call TRBJ2-7; 7 bases are shared with TRBD2. The sequence came from a woman aged 35 to 49 in good health. Some clones in this sample may be carry-over from other donors' samples. Material for sequencing was PBMCs. The CDR3 here is CASSFGGGSTYEQYF. The CDR3 DNA sequence: TGTGCCAGCAGCTTCGGAGGCGGGAGCACCTACGAGCAGTACTTC. Full variable domain (rest looked up from reference TRBV7-2 and TRBJ2-7): GAGVSQSPSNKVTEKGKDVELRCDPISGHTALYWYRQSLGQGLEFLIYFQGNSAPDKSGLPSDRFSAERTGGSVSTLTIQRTQQEDSAVYLCASSFGGGSTYEQYFGPGTRLTVT.